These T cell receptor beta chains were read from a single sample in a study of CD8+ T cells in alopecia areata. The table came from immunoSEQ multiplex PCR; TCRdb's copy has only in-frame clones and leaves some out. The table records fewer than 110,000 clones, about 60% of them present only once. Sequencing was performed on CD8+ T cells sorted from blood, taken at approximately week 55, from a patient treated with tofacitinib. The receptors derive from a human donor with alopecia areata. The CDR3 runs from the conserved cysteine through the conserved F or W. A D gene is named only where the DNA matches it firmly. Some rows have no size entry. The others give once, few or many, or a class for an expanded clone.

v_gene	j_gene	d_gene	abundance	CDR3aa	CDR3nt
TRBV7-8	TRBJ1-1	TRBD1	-	CASSPVWTGYTEAFF	TGTGCCAGCAGCCCCGTATGGACAGGGTACACTGAAGCTTTCTTT
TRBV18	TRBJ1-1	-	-	CASSPFRDGTEAFF	TGTGCCAGCTCACCATTCAGGGACGGAACTGAAGCTTTCTTT
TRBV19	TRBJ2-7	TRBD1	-	CASSTGTGVYEQYF	TGTGCCAGTAGTACCGGGACAGGGGTGTACGAGCAGTACTTC
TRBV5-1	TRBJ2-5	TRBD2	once	CASSLGGGQETQYF	TGCGCCAGCAGCTTGGGCGGGGGTCAAGAGACCCAGTACTTC
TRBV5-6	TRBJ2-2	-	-	CASSLSRTGELFF	TGTGCCAGCAGCTTGTCCAGGACCGGGGAGCTGTTTTTT
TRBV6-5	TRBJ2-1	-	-	CASSRPYNEQFF	TGTGCCAGCAGTCGCCCTTACAATGAGCAGTTCTTC
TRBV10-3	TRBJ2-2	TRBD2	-	CAISALSPGTSLTGELFF	TGTGCCATCAGTGCCCTTTCTCCGGGGACTAGCCTCACCGGGGAGCTGTTTTTT
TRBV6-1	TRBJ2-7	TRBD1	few	CASNPGQASYEQYF	TGTGCCAGCAACCCGGGACAGGCGTCCTACGAGCAGTACTTC
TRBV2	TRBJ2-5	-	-	CASSAMGNQETQYF	TGTGCCAGCAGTGCCATGGGGAACCAAGAGACCCAGTACTTC
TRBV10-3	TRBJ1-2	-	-	CAISEPTSIRGYTF	TGTGCCATCAGTGAGCCGACTTCGATTCGGGGCTACACCTTC
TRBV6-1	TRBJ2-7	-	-	CASSDRQLYEQYF	TGTGCCAGCAGTGACAGGCAGCTATACGAGCAGTACTTC
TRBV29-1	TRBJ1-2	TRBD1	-	CSVEITGTGNYGYTF	TGCAGCGTTGAAATTACCGGGACAGGGAACTATGGCTACACCTTC
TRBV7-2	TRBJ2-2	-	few	CASSPHSGFNGELFF	TGTGCCAGCAGCCCTCATTCAGGTTTTAACGGGGAGCTGTTTTTT
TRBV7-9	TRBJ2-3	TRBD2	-	CASSLTSRLAGVADTQYF	TGTGCCAGCAGCCTCACCTCTCGACTAGCGGGGGTCGCAGATACGCAGTATTTT
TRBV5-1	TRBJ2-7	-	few	CASSWAWDTAYEQYF	TGCGCCAGCAGCTGGGCCTGGGACACCGCCTACGAGCAGTACTTC
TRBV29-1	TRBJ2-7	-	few	CSVDQGGYEQYF	TGCAGCGTTGATCAAGGGGGTTACGAGCAGTACTTC
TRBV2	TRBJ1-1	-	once	CASPPWMNTEAFF	TGTGCCAGCCCCCCGTGGATGAACACTGAAGCTTTCTTT